This TCR beta chain is drawn from a study of glioma-infiltrating T cells after dendritic cell vaccination. Study-level findings and limits: Only a small number of patients had complete blood and tumor samples.

The primer mix had 60 V beta and 13 J beta primers. Libraries were prepared by immunoSEQ multiplex PCR; TCRdb keeps only in-frame clonotypes and omits some of them. The sample lists roughly 52,000 clones, approximately 85% occurring once. Note on this clone: The antigen remains undetermined.

Germline CDR1 and CDR2: LGHNA and YSLEER. This CDR3 has 16 residues. V was clipped by 1 base and J by 5 bases; unmatched bases: 7. The clonotype was recovered from a human donor with glioblastoma. V and J are TRBV4-3 and TRBJ2-3; 9 nucleotides line up with TRBD2. The material sequenced was blood, taken before dendritic cell vaccination. CDR3 DNA sequence: TGCGCCAGCAGCCAAGGTTCGGGACTAGCCCTAGATACGCAGTATTTT. Its protein product is CASSQGSGLALDTQYF.